The 9 T cell receptor beta chains presented below share a single source sample, sequenced in a study of shared clonotypes between healthy human individuals. Some clones are missing from TCRdb's copy, which holds only in-frame ones; the method was immunoSEQ multiplex PCR. The table has some 450,000 clones, approximately 77% seen once. Sequencing was done on a sample of PBMCs. The receptor set was obtained from a woman in her 40s in good health. Some clones in this sample may be carry-over from other donors' samples.

The J gene is TRBJ2-7, the V gene TRBV7-9; D is uncertain. Germline CDR1 reads SEHNR; CDR2 reads FQNEAQ (reference sequence). This CDR3 comprises 13 residues. Deletions cut 0 bases from V and 1 base from J, with 4 bases between. The DNA for the CDR3 is TGTGCCAGCAGCTTAGCGACGTCCTACGAGCAGTACTTC. Protein: CASSLATSYEQYF.

As concerns this clone: This sample includes further DNA sequences coding for the same CDR3. The chain recombines TRBV28 with TRBJ2-7; unclear D gene. Per germline, CDR1 MDHEN and CDR2 SYDVKM. Trimming stripped 3 bases from V and 0 bases from J, with 6 bases between. The length of the CDR3 is 13 residues. The CDR3 DNA follows: TGTGCCAGCAGTTTCCTAGACTCCTACGAGCAGTACTTC. It encodes CASSFLDSYEQYF.

The chain combines TRBV2 with TRBJ2-7; D unresolved. The V gene's germline CDR1 is SNHLY and CDR2 FYNNEI. Trimming stripped 3 bases from V and 3 bases from J, with 15 bases between. The CDR3 totals 15 residues. CDR3 loop: CASSDGRARYYEQYF. The DNA of the CDR3 is TGTGCCAGCAGTGACGGGCGAGCCAGGTACTACGAGCAGTACTTC.

This rearrangement joins TRBV4-3 to TRBJ2-2, with 9 positions matching TRBD2. The CDR3 loop spans 16 amino acids. CDR1 is LGHNA, CDR2 YSLEER, per germline. Trimming removed 1 base from V and 4 bases from J; junction bases left unmatched: 4. Here the CDR3 reads CASSQGLAVTTGELFF. The CDR3 DNA reads TGCGCCAGCAGCCAAGGACTAGCGGTAACCACCGGGGAGCTGTTTTTT.

The chain carries TRBV6-6 and TRBJ2-7, with TRBD2 as a possible D gene (5 bases). CDR1 and CDR2 (germline): MNHNY, SVGAGI (reference sequence). Deletions cut 6 bases from V and 0 bases from J, with 18 bases between. The CDR3 runs to 16 residues. CDR3 region: CASSPMSGGNSYEQYF. Written as DNA, the CDR3 is TGTGCCAGCAGCCCCATGTCCGGAGGAAACTCCTACGAGCAGTACTTC.

Points on this clone: Other DNA sequences in the sample encode the same CDR3. The gene calls are TRBV7-9 and TRBJ2-7; D unclear. Trimming cost V 1 base and J 5 bases, with 6 bases left between them. CDR3 size: 12 residues. In germline, CDR1 is SEHNR, CDR2 FQNEAQ (reference sequence). The CDR3 coding sequence is TGTGCCAGCAGCTTAGGGCCGAACGAGCAGTACTTC. It translates to CASSLGPNEQYF.

On this clone: A far larger clone is one nucleotide away, so this likely arose from a read error. The identical CDR3 is also encoded by other nucleotide sequences in the sample. The CDR3 loop is CASSLGLGWNQPQHF. As DNA, the CDR3 is TGTGCCAGCAGTTTAGGCCTTGGATGGAATCAGCCCCAACATTTT. The genes are TRBV28 and TRBJ1-5; D not certain. Per germline, CDR1 MDHEN and CDR2 SYDVKM. The CDR3 loop spans 15 amino acids.

The J gene is TRBJ1-6, the V gene TRBV5-4; D is undetermined. CDR1 is SGHNT and CDR2 is YYREEE in the germline V gene (reference sequence). Trimming removed 4 bases from V and 5 bases from J, with 19 bases in between. CDR3 size: 17 residues. CDR3 nucleotide sequence: TGTGCCAGCAGCAAAAGCGGGGTGACACTGAATAATTCACCCCTCCACTTT. Translated, it gives CASSKSGVTLNNSPLHF.

This clone has only a few counts. J is TRBJ2-7 and V is TRBV7-9; D gene uncertain. Trimming left V 5 bases short and J 5 bases short, with 13 bases between. Germline V gene lookup returns CDR1 SEHNR and CDR2 FQNEAQ (reference sequence). This CDR3 has 13 residues. CDR3 bases: TGTGCCAGCAGCGACCGGGCCGAGGACGAGCAGTACTTC. Translating it yields CASSDRAEDEQYF.